These 10 T cell receptor beta chains share one sample of origin, sequenced in a study of tumor and adjacent non-tumor tissue in lung cancer. This sample's RNA came from whole unsorted tissue. Distant lung tissue was collected more than 3 cm away from the tumor edge. A modified ARM-PCR protocol with three rounds of nested PCR amplified TCRbeta. TCRdb ran MiXCR on the multiplex PCR reads and lists one entry per CDR3 protein. The sample records about 76,000 distinct CDR3 sequences, approximately 81% being singletons. Sequencing input: distant non-tumor lung tissue. The receptors derive from a man aged 60-69 years with non-small cell lung cancer.

Concerning this clonotype: The junction and the germline gene differ at one end; a read error may be behind it. The V gene is TRBV4-2, the J gene TRBJ2-7, with D possibly being TRBD2 (5 bases). The V gene's germline CDR1 is LGHNA and CDR2 YNFKEQ. The CDR3 length is 16 residues. CDR3 coding DNA: TGTGCCAGCAGCCAAGATCATCTAGGGAGCTCCTACGAGCAGTACTTT. This sequence encodes CASSQDHLGSSYEQYF.

The gene calls are TRBV6-5 and TRBJ1-5; D unclear. CDR3 size: 15 residues. Germline-derived CDR1 and CDR2 are MNHEY and SVGAGI. Between the trimmed V and J ends, which lost 2 bases and 12 bases, there was a span of 20 bases. This CDR3 reads CASSYLKGSNQLQHF. CDR3 DNA: TGTGCCAGCAGTTACCTAAAGGGAAGCAATCAACTCCAGCATTTT.

The chain employs TRBV11-3 and TRBJ2-3; 7 bases are a match to TRBD1. Germline values: CDR1 SGHNT, CDR2 YENEEA. CDR3 length equals 15 residues. The J segment lost 6 bases and the V segment lost 5 bases, leaving 11 bases of the junction unmatched. CDR3 sequence (DNA): TGTGCCAGCAGCCTAGCTCTAGGGGGCAGGGATACGCAGTATTTT. Protein sequence: CASSLALGGRDTQYF.

Concerning this clonotype itself: Germline is not matched at one junction end, which may reflect a read error. This chain links TRBV4-2 with TRBJ1-1; D remains unclear. Germline-derived CDR1 and CDR2 are LGHNA and YNFKEQ. This CDR3 spans 14 amino acids. The CDR3 is CASSQVRETTKAFF. DNA for the CDR3: TGTGCAAGCAGCCAGGTACGGGAAACAACTAAAGCTTTCTTT.

Comment on this clonotype: Without the conserved terminal phenylalanine or tryptophan, this CDR3 likely stems from a read error. The chain joins TRBV28 to TRBJ2-3; 7 nucleotides match TRBD2. Trimming took 10 bases from V and 6 from J; bases not matched to a gene: 22. Germline V lookup: CDR1 MDHEN, CDR2 SYDVKM. The CDR3 sequence is 17 residues long. CDR3 coding DNA: TGTGCCACCATGACGGCCGGCCTAGCGGAGCGGGGTGATACGCAGTATCCT. This encodes CATMTAGLAERGDTQYP.

Note on this clonotype: A read error is likely, as this CDR3 ends without the conserved phenylalanine or tryptophan. The chain is built from TRBV11-3 and TRBJ2-5; D is perhaps TRBD1 (6 bases). CDR1 is SGHNT, CDR2 YENEEA, per germline. The CDR3 consists of 13 residues. The CDR3 loop is CASSSGQQEPQYL. CDR3 nucleotide sequence: TGTGCCAGCAGCTCGGGACAACAAGAGCCCCAGTACCTC.

The V and J genes are TRBV11-1 and TRBJ1-4; D is ambiguous. The CDR3 sequence is 15 residues long. Germline V gene sequence: CDR1 SGHAT, CDR2 FQDESV (reference sequence). V was pared by 7 bases and J by 7 bases, with 19 bases between. The DNA for the CDR3 is TGTGCCAGCAACCCTCGCCGGGAAGCGTCTGAAAAACTGTTTTTT. Translation gives CASNPRREASEKLFF.

About this clonotype: A read error may produce the germline difference seen at one junction end. The chain carries TRBV11-2 and TRBJ2-3; a possible D gene is TRBD2 (5 bases). The CDR3 is 14 amino acids. CDR1 and CDR2 from the germline V gene are SGHAT and FQNNGV. The CDR3 is CASSPIANTDTKYF. The CDR3 nucleotides are TGTGCCAGCAGTCCTATAGCGAACACAGATACGAAGTATTTT.

Only one count was recorded for this clonotype. The junction does not match germline at one end; this may be a read error. The chain combines TRBV12-3 or TRBV12-4 with TRBJ2-7; TRBD1 agrees at 9 bases. The CDR3 has 14 residues. As DNA, the CDR3 is TGTGCCAGCAGACCCACAGGGGGCTCCTATGAGCAGTACTTC. Translation: CASRPTGGSYEQYF.

Details on this clonotype: Because the CDR3 is missing its conserved closing phenylalanine or tryptophan, this is likely a read error. The chain couples TRBV20-1 to TRBJ2-5, with 12 bases fitting TRBD2. V gave up 2 bases and J gave up 4 bases; unmatched junction bases: 11. This CDR3 contains 17 residues. The germline V gene encodes CDR1 DFQATT and CDR2 SNEGSKA (reference sequence). The CDR3: CSARPFPLGLAGETQYL. CDR3 sequence (DNA): TGCAGTGCTAGACCATTTCCCTTGGGACTAGCGGGAGAGACCCAGTACCTC.